This T cell receptor (beta chain) is drawn from a study of blood T cell repertoires in COVID-19. Sequencing used immunoSEQ multiplex PCR; TCRdb keeps in-frame clones, though not all of them. Among about 40,000 clones listed, approximately 88% were seen once. CDR1 is ENHRY, CDR2 SYGVKD, per germline. J gave up 9 bases and V 3 bases, and 10 bases lay outside the gene matches. This CDR3 comprises 16 residues. Specimen: peripheral blood. This TCR was sampled from a man over 45 with active or convalescent COVID-19. V gene TRBV10-3 combines with J gene TRBJ2-1; 11 bases line up with TRBD2. In nucleotides, the CDR3 is TGTGCCATCAGTGATACCTTAGCGGGGGGGAGCGGTGAGCAGTTCTTC. Its translation: CAISDTLAGGSGEQFF.